This T cell receptor (beta chain) appears in the sequencing data of a study of blood T cell repertoires in COVID-19. Study details: Italy, Spain and the United States were the sources of the convalescent and acute COVID-19 samples.

Assay: immunoSEQ multiplex PCR; the TCRdb copy retains only in-frame clones and omits some. The table lists approximately 180,000 clones, roughly 80% of them singletons. Participants were aged roughly 18 to 90 years from 20 to 30 US areas. The CDR3 spans 13 residues. The germline CDR1 and CDR2 sequences are LNHDA and SQIVND (reference sequence). The ends lost 10 bases at V and 2 bases at J; junction bases unmatched: 3. Sequences were obtained from PBMCs or T cells enriched from blood (not recorded which). The TCR comes from a woman in her fifties or sixties who had recovered from COVID-19. The gene calls are TRBV19 and TRBJ1-5; TRBD1 matches 9 bases. In DNA form, the CDR3 reads TGTGCCACCTGGGACAGGGGCAATCAGCCCCAGCATTTT. This codes for CATWDRGNQPQHF.